These T cell receptor beta chains were read from a single sample in a study of TIL therapy for anti-PD-1-resistant metastatic lung cancer. Using immunoSEQ multiplex PCR, the repertoire was profiled, and TCRdb retains in-frame clones only, with some absent. The sample has just under 60,000 clones; 70% to 75% are singletons. Sequencing was performed on blood, taken at baseline. These receptors were obtained from a person between 30 and 80 years old with non-small cell lung cancer. Both conserved end residues are part of each CDR3. The D gene is left open where the match is weak. Clone size is not always given. Where it is, it says once, few, many or a class for expanded clones.

>TRBD1|TRBV5-1|-|TRBJ1-5
TGCGCCAGCAGCCCCGGGACAGGGGGCGTCAATCAGCCCCAGCATTTT
CASSPGTGGVNQPQHF
>-|TRBV9|-|TRBJ1-1
TGTGCCAGCAGCGTCCAGGTTTACACTGAAGCTTTCTTT
CASSVQVYTEAFF
>-|TRBV5-4|-|TRBJ1-1
TGTGCCAGCAGCTTCCCACCCGAGGGTCGGCTCCAGGCGTTT
CASSFPPEGRLQAF
>TRBD2|TRBV19|-|TRBJ2-5
TGTGCCAGTAGACGGAGCGGGAGAGGGTTAGAGGAGACCCAGTACTTC
CASRRSGRGLEETQYF
>-|TRBV2|-|TRBJ2-5
TGTGCCAGCAGTGAGTCTAGCCCCCCAGAGACCCAGTACTTC
CASSESSPPETQYF
>-|TRBV28|-|TRBJ2-7
TGTGCCAGCAGTTCCCTCGGTAGCCGGTACGAGCAGTACTTC
CASSSLGSRYEQYF
>-|TRBV12-5|-|TRBJ1-1
TGTGCTAGTGCCCTAGGGGGACTCATGAACACTGAAGCTTTCTTT
CASALGGLMNTEAFF
>TRBD1|TRBV19|-|TRBJ1-4
TGTGCCAGTAGCCGACCGGGACAGTCAAATGAAAAACTGTTTTTT
CASSRPGQSNEKLFF
>-|TRBV21-1|once|TRBJ2-7
TGTGCCAGCAGCAGAGGACTAGCGGGAGGCCCTACCTACGAGCAGTACTTC
CASSRGLAGGPTYEQYF
>-|TRBV28|few|TRBJ2-2
TGTGCCAGCAAAATAGCCGGGGAGCTGTTTTTT
CASKIAGELFF
>-|TRBV30|-|TRBJ2-2
TGTGCCTGGAGTTGGGGCTCGAACACCGGGGAGCTGTTTTTT
CAWSWGSNTGELFF
>TRBD2|TRBV28|few|TRBJ2-1
TGTGCCAGCACTCTAGCGACCAGCGGGGGAGGGAATGAGCAGTTCTTC
CASTLATSGGGNEQFF
>-|TRBV19|medium-sized|TRBJ1-3
TGTGCCAGTACCGTGGGAGTAGGAAACACCATATATTTT
CASTVGVGNTIYF
>-|TRBV5-4|-|TRBJ2-7
TGTGCCAGCAGCTTGTGGGACGAGCAGTACTTC
CASSLWDEQYF
>-|TRBV10-3|-|TRBJ1-2
TGTGCCATCAGTCAACAGGTTGCCAACGGCTACACCTTC
CAISQQVANGYTF
>-|TRBV6-1|-|TRBJ2-7
TGTGCCAGCAGTGAAGTTTTGTACAGATACTACGAGCAGTACTTC
CASSEVLYRYYEQYF
>TRBD1|TRBV19|-|TRBJ2-3
TGTGCCAGTACAGACAGGGGGACAGATACGCAGTATTTT
CASTDRGTDTQYF
>TRBD1|TRBV28|-|TRBJ1-5
TGTGCCAGCAGTCCGCCAGGGGGAGAGGGCAATCAGCCCCAGCATTTT
CASSPPGGEGNQPQHF
>TRBD2|TRBV28|-|TRBJ2-1
TGTGCCAGCAGCTCTAGCGGGACCAACAATGAGCAGTTCTTC
CASSSSGTNNEQFF
>-|TRBV27|-|TRBJ1-5
TGTGCCAGCAGTCTCTCTTCTTATAGCAATCAGCCCCAGCATTTT
CASSLSSYSNQPQHF
>-|TRBV6-6|-|TRBJ2-2
TGTGCCAGCAGTTTTAACAGGAACACCGGGGAGCTGTTTTTT
CASSFNRNTGELFF
>TRBD1|TRBV10-3|few|TRBJ1-1
TGTGCCATCAAAAGGGACAGGGGCACTGAAGCTTTCTTT
CAIKRDRGTEAFF
>-|TRBV19|-|TRBJ2-7
TGTGCCAGTAGTATAGCTGTCCCCCAAACATGGGGATCCCCAATCCGGGACGAGCAGTACTTC
CASSIAVPQTWGSPIRDEQYF
>TRBD1|TRBV5-1|-|TRBJ1-6
TGCGCCAGCAGCTTACCAGGGGGGGATAATTCACCCCTCCACTTT
CASSLPGGDNSPLHF
>TRBD1|TRBV7-2|once|TRBJ2-1
TGTGCCAGCAGCCCTCGGACAGGGGAGTACAATGAGCAGTTCTTC
CASSPRTGEYNEQFF
>TRBD2|TRBV5-1|-|TRBJ2-7
TGCGCCAGCAGCGCCGGGACTAGCTACGAGCAGTACTTC
CASSAGTSYEQYF
>TRBD1|TRBV13|-|TRBJ1-4
TGTGCCAGCAGCCCCGGGACAGGGGGCCTCAGATCTGAAAAACTGTTTTTT
CASSPGTGGLRSEKLFF
>-|TRBV6-1|-|TRBJ2-7
TGTGCCAGCAGTGAACACAGTCCCTACGAGCAGTACTTC
CASSEHSPYEQYF
>-|TRBV11-3|-|TRBJ2-3
TGTGCCAGCAGCTTAGGGGGAGCCACAGATACGCAGTATTTT
CASSLGGATDTQYF
>TRBD1|TRBV29-1|-|TRBJ1-1
TGCAGCGTTGAGGGACAGGGTGGGTTCTCTGAAGCTTTCTTT
CSVEGQGGFSEAFF
>-|TRBV7-9|-|TRBJ2-3
TGTGCCAGCAGCTTAGGCACAGATACGCAGTATTTT
CASSLGTDTQYF
>-|TRBV7-2|-|TRBJ2-6
TGTGCCAGCAGCTTAGTAATCGAGCACTCTGGGGCCAACGTCCTGACTTTC
CASSLVIEHSGANVLTF
>-|TRBV6-5|-|TRBJ1-4
TGTGCCAGCAGTGGGGGGGGGCGAGAAAAACTGTTTTTT
CASSGGGREKLFF
>-|TRBV19|-|TRBJ2-7
TGTGCCAGTAGTTCCAACTACGAGCAGTACTTC
CASSSNYEQYF
>TRBD1|TRBV29-1|few|TRBJ1-5
TGCAGCGTTGAAGTCCAGGGGGGGAATCAGCCCCAGCATTTT
CSVEVQGGNQPQHF
>-|TRBV11-2|few|TRBJ1-2
TGTGCCAGCAGCCCAATGGGGGGTTACGGCTACACCTTC
CASSPMGGYGYTF
>-|TRBV6-1|few|TRBJ1-1
TGTGCCAGCAGTGAATCGAGGGGTGGGTACACTGAAGCTTTCTTT
CASSESRGGYTEAFF
>-|TRBV4-2|-|TRBJ2-7
TGTGCCAGCAGACAGGGAGGGGGCCGCTACGAGCAGTACTTC
CASRQGGGRYEQYF
>TRBD1|TRBV28|few|TRBJ1-1
TGTGCCAGCAGTTTACCGGGACAGGGCCGGGAGGACACTGAAGCTTTCTTT
CASSLPGQGREDTEAFF
>-|TRBV6-1|-|TRBJ2-7
TGTGCCAGCAGGCGAACAGAGGACAGCCACTACGAGCAGTACTTC
CASRRTEDSHYEQYF
>-|TRBV6-6|-|TRBJ2-7
TGTGCCAGCGGCGCCGCTGGCTACGAGCAGTACTTC
CASGAAGYEQYF
>TRBD2|TRBV28|-|TRBJ2-3
TGTGCCAGCAGTTTAGCGGCTAGCGGGCCCACAGATACGCAGTATTTT
CASSLAASGPTDTQYF
>-|TRBV27|-|TRBJ2-7
TGTGCCAGCAGTCCCCTGGGAAGATCCTACGAGCAGTACTTC
CASSPLGRSYEQYF
>-|TRBV6-5|-|TRBJ2-4
TGTGCCAGCAGTTACGGGCAGGAGTCGAACATTCAGTACTTC
CASSYGQESNIQYF
>-|TRBV28|-|TRBJ1-1
TGTGCCAGCAGTTCCATATCTGCGGCGCACACTGAAGCTTTCTTT
CASSSISAAHTEAFF
>TRBD2|TRBV19|-|TRBJ2-3
TGTGCCAGTAGTTCCGGACTAGCGGGCCGCACAGATACGCAGTATTTT
CASSSGLAGRTDTQYF
>-|TRBV6-4|-|TRBJ2-1
TGTGCCAGCAGCAGGGCTAGCGAATACAATGAGCAGTTCTTC
CASSRASEYNEQFF
>-|TRBV11-2|-|TRBJ1-1
TGTGCCAGCAGCTTAGGGTTTGTGAACACTGAAGCTTTCTTT
CASSLGFVNTEAFF
>TRBD1|TRBV4-1|-|TRBJ1-4
TGCGCCAGCAGCCAGGGACAGGGACTTAATGAAAAACTGTTTTTT
CASSQGQGLNEKLFF
>-|TRBV7-2|-|TRBJ1-5
TGTGCCAGCAGCGCCAGGTGGCAGGGAGGCGGTCAGCCCCAGCATTTT
CASSARWQGGGQPQHF
>TRBD2|TRBV4-2|-|TRBJ2-3
TGTGCCAGCAGCCAAGAGAGGAGGACTAGCGACATTAGAGATACGCAGTATTTT
CASSQERRTSDIRDTQYF
>-|TRBV5-1|-|TRBJ2-2
TGCGCCAGCAGCTTGGATAGGGCGAGCACCGGGGAGCTGTTTTTT
CASSLDRASTGELFF